Reported below is one T cell receptor beta chain. Its antigen is as yet unknown. These data belong to a study of T-cell memory formation after mild COVID-19. Study outcomes and limitations: Day 15 to 85 contracting clones showed balanced CD4/CD8; later expanders leaned CD4+.

From the 5' RACE reads, TCRdb called clonotypes with MiXCR, one entry per CDR3 protein. The data contain under 250,000 distinct CDR3 sequences, over 8.5% of them singletons. The specimen was PBMCs or a T cell subset sorted from them (not recorded which). The source of this sequence is a man between 18 and 29 years old who had mild COVID-19 (a few samples of this study predate the infection). Cell type and time point are not known.

The CDR3 sequence: CASRAVDYNEQFF. Written as DNA, the CDR3 is TGCGCCAGCAGGGCGGTCGATTACAATGAGCAGTTCTTC. V and J are TRBV5-1 and TRBJ2-1, with D hard to call. Per the germline V gene, CDR1 is SGHRS and CDR2 is YFSETQ. V lost 5 bases and J 4 bases, leaving 10 bases between the germline ends. The CDR3 is 13 residues long.